This entry lists 2 T cell receptor beta chains sequenced from one sample in a study of T cell changes during pregnancy in multiple sclerosis. Assay: immunoSEQ multiplex PCR; the TCRdb copy retains only in-frame clones and omits some. The table has around 64,000 clones, 92% seen once. Sequencing used CD4+ T cells from peripheral blood mononuclear cells, obtained after pregnancy. Source of these receptors: a female donor with multiple sclerosis, enrolled in a pregnancy study.

This chain joins TRBV29-1 and TRBJ1-6; D perhaps matches TRBD1 (5 bases). The CDR3 is 14 amino acids. Germline CDR1 SQVTM, CDR2 ANQGSEA. Trimming took 4 bases from V and 8 from J, leaving 15 bases between them. CDR3 amino acids: CSVAWGTSDSPLHF. Here the CDR3 DNA reads TGCAGCGTTGCTTGGGGGACTTCGGATTCACCCCTCCACTTT.

V is TRBV6-5 and J is TRBJ1-2, with D uncertain. V was shortened by 2 bases and J by 5 bases, with 12 bases between the two germline ends. The CDR3 is 14 residues long. Germline assignment: CDR1 MNHEY and CDR2 SVGAGI. CDR3 loop: CASSYDGIGYGYTF. In nucleotides, the CDR3 is TGTGCCAGCAGTTACGACGGGATAGGATATGGCTACACCTTC.